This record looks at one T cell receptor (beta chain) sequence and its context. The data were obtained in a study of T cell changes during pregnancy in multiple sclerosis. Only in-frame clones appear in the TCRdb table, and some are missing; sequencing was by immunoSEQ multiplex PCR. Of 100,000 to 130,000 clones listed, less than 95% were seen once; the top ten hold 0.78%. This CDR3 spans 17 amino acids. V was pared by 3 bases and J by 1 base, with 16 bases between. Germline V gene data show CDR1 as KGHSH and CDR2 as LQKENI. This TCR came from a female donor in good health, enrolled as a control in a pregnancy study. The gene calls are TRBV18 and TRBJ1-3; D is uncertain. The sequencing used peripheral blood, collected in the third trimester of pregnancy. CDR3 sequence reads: CASSPPGNPRSGNTIYF. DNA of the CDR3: TGTGCCAGCTCACCCCCCGGGAATCCTCGGTCTGGAAACACCATATATTTT.